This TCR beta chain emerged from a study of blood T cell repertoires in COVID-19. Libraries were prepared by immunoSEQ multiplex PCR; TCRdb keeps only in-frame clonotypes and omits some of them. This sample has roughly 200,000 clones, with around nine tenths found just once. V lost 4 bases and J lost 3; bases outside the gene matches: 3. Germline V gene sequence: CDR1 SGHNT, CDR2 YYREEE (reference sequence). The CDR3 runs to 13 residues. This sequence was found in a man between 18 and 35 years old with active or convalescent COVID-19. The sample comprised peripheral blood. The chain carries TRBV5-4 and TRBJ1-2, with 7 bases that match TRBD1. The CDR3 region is CASSPQGDYGYTF. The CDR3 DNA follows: TGTGCCAGCAGCCCCCAGGGGGACTATGGCTACACCTTC.